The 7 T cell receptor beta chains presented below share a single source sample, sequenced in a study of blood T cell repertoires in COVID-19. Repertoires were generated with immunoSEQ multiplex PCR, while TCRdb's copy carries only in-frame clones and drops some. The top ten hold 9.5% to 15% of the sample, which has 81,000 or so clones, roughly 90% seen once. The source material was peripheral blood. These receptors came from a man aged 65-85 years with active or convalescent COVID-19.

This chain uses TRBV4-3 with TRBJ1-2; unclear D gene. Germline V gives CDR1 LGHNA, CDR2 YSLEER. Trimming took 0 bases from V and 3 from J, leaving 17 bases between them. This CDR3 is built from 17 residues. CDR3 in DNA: TGCGCCAGCAGCCAAGATCGTTACAACCTCCTTGACTATGGCTACACCTTC. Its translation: CASSQDRYNLLDYGYTF.

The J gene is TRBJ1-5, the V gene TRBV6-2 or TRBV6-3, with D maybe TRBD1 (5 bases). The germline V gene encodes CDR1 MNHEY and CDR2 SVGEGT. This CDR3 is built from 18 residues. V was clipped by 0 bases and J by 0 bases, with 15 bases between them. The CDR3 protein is CASSYSYGRGYSNQPQHF. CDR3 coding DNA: TGTGCCAGCAGTTACTCGTATGGTCGGGGGTATAGCAATCAGCCCCAGCATTTT.

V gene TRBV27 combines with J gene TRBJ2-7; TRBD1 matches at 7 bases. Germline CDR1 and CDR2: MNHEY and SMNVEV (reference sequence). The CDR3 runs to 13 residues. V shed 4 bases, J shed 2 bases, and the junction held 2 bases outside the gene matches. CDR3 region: CASSYTGAYEQYF. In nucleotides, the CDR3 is TGTGCCAGCAGTTATACAGGGGCCTACGAGCAGTACTTC.

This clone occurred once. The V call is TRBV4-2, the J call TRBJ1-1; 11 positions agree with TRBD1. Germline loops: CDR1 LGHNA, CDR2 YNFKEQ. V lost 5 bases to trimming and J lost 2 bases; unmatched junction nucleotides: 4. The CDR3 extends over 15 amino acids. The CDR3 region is CASSSWTGGNTEAFF. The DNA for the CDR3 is TGTGCCAGCAGCTCCTGGACAGGGGGCAACACTGAAGCTTTCTTT.

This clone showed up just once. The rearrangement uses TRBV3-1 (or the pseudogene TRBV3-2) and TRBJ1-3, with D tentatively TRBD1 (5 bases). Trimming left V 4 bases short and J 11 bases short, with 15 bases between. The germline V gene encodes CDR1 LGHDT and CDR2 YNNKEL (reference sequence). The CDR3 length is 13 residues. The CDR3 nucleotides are TGTGCCAGCAGCCCGGGACTAGGCCCCTCCATATATTTT. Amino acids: CASSPGLGPSIYF.

The CDR3: CSAAQGAGYNEQFF. CDR3 DNA sequence: TGCAGCGCTGCACAGGGGGCAGGGTACAATGAGCAGTTCTTC. The rearrangement joins TRBV29-1 to TRBJ2-1; 9 bases align to TRBD1. J was trimmed by 4 bases and V by 7 bases; bases with no gene match: 8. Germline V CDR1 and CDR2: SQVTM, ANQGSEA. The CDR3 extends over 14 amino acids.

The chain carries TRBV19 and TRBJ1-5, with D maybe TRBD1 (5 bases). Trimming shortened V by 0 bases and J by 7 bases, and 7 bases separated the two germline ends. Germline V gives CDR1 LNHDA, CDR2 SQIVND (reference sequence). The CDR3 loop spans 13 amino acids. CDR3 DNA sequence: TGTGCCAGTAGTATAGACTACAGGCAGCCCCAGCATTTT. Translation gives CASSIDYRQPQHF.